The 24 T cell receptor beta chains below come from one sample, sequenced in a study of cytomegalovirus exposure and HLA in healthy donors. Both 60 Vbeta primers and 13 Jbeta primers went into the PCR. Generated by immunoSEQ multiplex PCR, the TCRdb table keeps only in-frame clones and is missing some. The table lists about 160,000 clones, 80% of them singletons, with around 6.5% in the top ten. Sequences were obtained from PBMCs. All receptors derive from a male donor in good health and CMV-seropositive.

The genes are TRBV19 and TRBJ1-1; D is perhaps TRBD1 (5 bases). Germline loops: CDR1 LNHDA, CDR2 SQIVND (reference sequence). The CDR3 sequence is 13 residues long. Trimming left V 9 bases short and J 7 bases short, with 18 bases between. The CDR3 is CASTPARGGEAFF. In DNA form, the CDR3 reads TGTGCCAGCACTCCGGCTAGGGGAGGTGAAGCTTTCTTT.

V and J are TRBV6-5 and TRBJ1-5; D is perhaps TRBD1 (5 bases). Germline V lookup: CDR1 MNHEY, CDR2 SVGAGI. V was cut by 7 bases and J by 6 bases, with 13 bases left in between. This CDR3 contains 13 residues. CDR3 nucleotide sequence: TGTGCCAGCACCCTACCGGGGGGTCAGCCCCAGCATTTT. Translation: CASTLPGGQPQHF.

The chain carries TRBV11-2 and TRBJ2-3, with TRBD2 identical over 9 bases. V dropped 4 bases and J dropped 3; count of bases not matched to a gene: 8. Germline-derived CDR1 and CDR2 are SGHAT and FQNNGV. CDR3 length: 16 residues. The CDR3 region is CASSSSLAGVTDTQYF. CDR3 in DNA: TGTGCCAGCAGCTCTTCTTTAGCGGGAGTTACAGATACGCAGTATTTT.

This clone came up once. The chain is built from TRBV6-4 and TRBJ2-3, with D perhaps matching TRBD2 (6 bases). This CDR3 is built from 13 residues. V lost 5 bases and J lost 8, with 14 bases in between. Germline V gene sequence: CDR1 MRHNA, CDR2 SNTAGT. The CDR3 sequence: CASSLADQGTQYF. The CDR3 bases are TGTGCCAGCAGTTTAGCGGACCAGGGTACGCAGTATTTT.

The chain has TRBV4-3 and TRBJ2-1; TRBD2 is a possible D gene (5 bases). CDR3 length: 17 amino acids. Germline V gene data show CDR1 as LGHNA and CDR2 as YSLEER. V lost 0 bases and J 5 bases, leaving 17 bases between the germline ends. DNA for the CDR3: TGCGCCAGCAGCCAAGACCCCGGTCCGCGGGCTGACAATGAGCAGTTCTTC. Translated: CASSQDPGPRADNEQFF.

The chain employs TRBV29-1 and TRBJ2-7; unclear D gene. The CDR3 loop spans 11 amino acids. Germline V gene sequence: CDR1 SQVTM, CDR2 ANQGSEA. The germline V and J ends were trimmed by 7 bases and 2 bases, with 9 bases remaining between them. CDR3 in DNA: TGCAGCGCCGCTATGCCCTACGAGCAGTACTTC. The encoded protein is CSAAMPYEQYF.

The rearrangement links TRBV7-9 to TRBJ2-7; D ambiguous. The CDR3 contains 15 residues. Per the germline V gene, CDR1 is SEHNR and CDR2 is FQNEAQ (reference sequence). V shed 5 bases and J shed 0 bases, with 14 bases lying between them. DNA for the CDR3: TGTGCCAGCAGCCCCAGGCCCCAGAGCTCCTACGAGCAGTACTTC. Amino acid sequence: CASSPRPQSSYEQYF.

CDR3 DNA: TGTGCCAGCTCGTGGGACAGGTCCACTGAAGCTTTCTTT. It is translated as CASSWDRSTEAFF. The chain is built from TRBV18 and TRBJ1-1; 8 nucleotides line up with TRBD1. In germline, CDR1 is KGHSH, CDR2 LQKENI. Germline trimming cut 6 bases from V and 4 bases from J; bases unmatched to any gene: 4. This CDR3 is built from 13 residues.

V gene TRBV6-1 combines with J gene TRBJ2-1; TRBD2 matches 9 bases. The CDR3 contains 14 residues. V was clipped by 6 bases and J by 6 bases; unmatched bases: 6. CDR1 is MNHNS and CDR2 is SASEGT in the germline V gene. This chain's CDR3 is CASRLLAGGNEQFF. CDR3 coding DNA: TGTGCCAGCAGATTACTAGCGGGCGGCAATGAGCAGTTCTTC.

The V gene is TRBV6-1, the J gene TRBJ2-5; no firm D call. V was shortened by 6 bases and J by 5 bases, with 16 bases between the two germline ends. Germline V gene data show CDR1 as MNHNS and CDR2 as SASEGT. This CDR3 is 14 amino acids long. CDR3 sequence reads: CASRDSTWKETQYF. DNA of the CDR3: TGTGCCAGCAGAGACTCGACGTGGAAGGAGACCCAGTACTTC.

The chain combines TRBV14 with TRBJ2-1; D perhaps matches TRBD2 (6 bases). Germline V CDR1 and CDR2: SGHDN, FVKESK. The CDR3 loop spans 16 amino acids. V was trimmed by 3 bases and J by 2 bases, leaving 14 bases between them. The CDR3 region has the DNA TGTGCCAGCAGCCACCCACCAAGCGGGCCCTACAATGAGCAGTTCTTC. Encoded protein: CASSHPPSGPYNEQFF. The complete variable domain, with remaining parts taken from reference TRBV14 and TRBJ2-1, reads EAGVTQFPSHSVIEKGQTVTLRCDPISGHDNLYWYRRVMGKEIKFLLHFVKESKQDESGMPNNRFLAERTGGTYSTLKVQPAELEDSGVYFCASSHPPSGPYNEQFFGPGTRLTVL.

The CDR3 spells CASSQGALGSPLHF. The CDR3 coding sequence is TGCGCCAGCAGCCAAGGGGCACTGGGCTCACCCCTCCACTTT. The chain links TRBV4-1 to TRBJ1-6; D remains unclear. Germline CDR1 is MGHRA and CDR2 is YSYEKL. The CDR3 extends over 14 amino acids. Trimming pared 1 base from V and 10 bases from J, leaving 11 bases between.

The rearrangement joins TRBV9 to TRBJ1-2; weak D call: TRBD1 (6 bases). Per the germline V gene, CDR1 is SGDLS and CDR2 is YYNGEE. Trimming cost V 3 bases and J 6 bases, with 21 bases left between them. This CDR3 is built from 16 residues. The CDR3 loop reads CASSAEGGGPWDGYTF. CDR3 bases: TGTGCCAGCAGCGCCGAGGGGGGGGGACCCTGGGATGGCTACACCTTC. Using reference TRBV9 and TRBJ1-2 for the parts outside the CDR3, the full variable domain is DSGVTQTPKHLITATGQRVTLRCSPRSGDLSVYWYQQSLDQGLQFLIQYYNGEERAKGNILERFSAQQFPDLHSELNLSSLELGDSALYFCASSAEGGGPWDGYTFGSGTRLTVV.

This clone was counted between two and nine times. The V gene is TRBV2, the J gene TRBJ1-1, with unresolved D. CDR3 length equals 14 residues. The V and J ends lost 6 bases and 1 base respectively, with 12 bases between them. From germline, CDR1 is SNHLY and CDR2 FYNNEI. CDR3 nucleotides: TGTGCCAGCAGCGGAGGACTCCGGAACACTGAAGCTTTCTTT. Amino acid sequence: CASSGGLRNTEAFF.

The rearrangement links TRBV9 to TRBJ2-1, with 16 bases fitting TRBD2. Germline trimming cut 4 bases from V and 4 bases from J; bases unmatched to any gene: 14. This CDR3 contains 20 residues. Germline V lookup: CDR1 SGDLS, CDR2 YYNGEE. This CDR3 is CASSTRTGTSGRGAYNEQFF. The CDR3 coding sequence is TGTGCCAGCAGCACGAGAACCGGGACTAGCGGGAGGGGGGCATACAATGAGCAGTTCTTC. Full variable domain (outside the CDR3, taken from reference TRBV9 and TRBJ2-1): DSGVTQTPKHLITATGQRVTLRCSPRSGDLSVYWYQQSLDQGLQFLIQYYNGEERAKGNILERFSAQQFPDLHSELNLSSLELGDSALYFCASSTRTGTSGRGAYNEQFFGPGTRLTVL.

J is TRBJ2-7 and V is TRBV30; TRBD1 is a possible D gene (5 bases). V was pared by 5 bases and J by 0 bases, with 11 bases between. Germline V CDR1 and CDR2: GTSNPN, SVGIG (reference sequence). There are 13 residues in the CDR3. The CDR3 is CAWQGDASYEQYF. DNA of the CDR3: TGTGCCTGGCAAGGGGATGCCTCCTACGAGCAGTACTTC.

This clone was found a few times. This chain uses TRBV6-4 with TRBJ2-1, with TRBD2 identical over 7 bases. Germline V gene sequence: CDR1 MRHNA, CDR2 SNTAGT. The V gene end was trimmed by 0 bases and the J gene end by 8 bases; junction bases not matched to a gene: 10. The CDR3 consists of 16 residues. The CDR3 DNA is TGTGCCAGCAGTGACTCGACGAGCGGGAAGTTCCATGAGCAGTTCTTC. This translates into CASSDSTSGKFHEQFF.

The count of this clone is one. A read error may account for a junction end that differs from germline. The V gene is TRBV27, the J gene TRBJ1-2; possibly TRBD1 for D (6 bases). The CDR3 contains 15 residues. CDR1 and CDR2 from the germline V gene are MNHEY and SMNVEV (reference sequence). The CDR3 here is CASSFKAIGGLATLF. The DNA for the CDR3 is TGTGCCAGCAGTTTCAAGGCCATTGGGGGCCTTGCAACTCTCTTC.

The chain links TRBV27 to TRBJ1-1; 9 nucleotides match TRBD1. In germline, CDR1 is MNHEY, CDR2 SMNVEV (reference sequence). The CDR3 is made up of 13 amino acids. The V segment lost 5 bases and the J segment 11 bases; nucleotides outside the gene matches: 9. CDR3 in amino acids: CASSPSGQGRAFF. In DNA form, the CDR3 reads TGTGCCAGCAGTCCCTCCGGACAGGGGAGGGCTTTCTTT.

The rearrangement joins TRBV30 to TRBJ2-7, with 10 bases aligning to TRBD2. The ends lost 3 bases at V and 2 bases at J; junction bases unmatched: 4. Germline CDR1 is GTSNPN and CDR2 is SVGIG (reference sequence). The CDR3 has 14 amino acids. CDR3 sequence: CAWRPGLAPYEQYF. For the CDR3, the DNA is TGTGCCTGGAGGCCGGGACTAGCGCCCTACGAGCAGTACTTC.

This chain joins TRBV12-5 and TRBJ2-7; the D gene is possibly TRBD1 (6 bases). The CDR3 runs 14 residues. Trimming took off 5 bases at V and 2 bases at J, with 13 bases between the two ends. Per the germline V gene, CDR1 is LGHNT and CDR2 is FRNRAP. The CDR3 reads CASGTGQLPYEQYF. In nucleotides, the CDR3 is TGTGCTAGTGGTACCGGACAGTTACCCTACGAGCAGTACTTC.

This rearrangement joins TRBV2 to TRBJ2-3; 9 bases match TRBD2. V was clipped by 6 bases and J by 1 base; unmatched bases: 17. The CDR3 has 19 residues. Germline V CDR1 and CDR2: SNHLY, FYNNEI. The CDR3 region is CASRQFEREAASGTDTQYF. CDR3 bases: TGTGCCAGCAGACAGTTTGAGCGGGAGGCCGCCAGTGGCACAGATACGCAGTATTTT.

V and J are TRBV15 and TRBJ2-7; 9 nucleotides agree with TRBD1. V gave up 5 bases and J gave up 2 bases; unmatched junction bases: 4. Looked up from germline, CDR1 is LNHNV and CDR2 is YYDKDF (reference sequence). The CDR3 has 14 residues. In DNA, the CDR3 is TGTGCCACCAGCCTCGGGACAGGGCCCTACGAGCAGTACTTC. Encoded protein: CATSLGTGPYEQYF.

This clone came up once. The J gene is TRBJ2-7, the V gene TRBV25-1, with 7 nucleotides matching TRBD1. CDR1 MGHDK and CDR2 SYGVNS come from the germline V gene. This CDR3 is built from 15 residues. V shed 1 base, J shed 2 bases, and the junction held 5 bases outside the gene matches. CDR3 nucleotide sequence: TGTGCCAGCAGTGAATTTTTGGACAGGCCCTACGAGCAGTACTTC. Its translation is CASSEFLDRPYEQYF.